The next 23 T cell receptor beta chains were all read from a single sample in a study of OX40 agonist ivuxolimab in advanced cancers. Repertoires were generated with immunoSEQ multiplex PCR, while TCRdb's copy carries only in-frame clones and drops some. The repertoire consists of around 97,000 clones, with 80% to 90% occurring once and the leading ten covering over 4.5%. The sample in question was CD4+ or CD8+ T cells sorted from blood, obtained in a trial of the OX40 agonist ivuxolimab. The receptors derive from an adult with an advanced solid tumor such as melanoma, head and neck, liver or kidney cancer.

The V call is TRBV27, the J call TRBJ2-7; D may correspond to TRBD1 or TRBD2 (6 bases each). V lost 7 bases, J lost 2 bases, and 15 bases lay in between. There are 14 residues in the CDR3. Germline-derived CDR1 and CDR2 are MNHEY and SMNVEV (reference sequence). CDR3 loop: CASIFRGPPYEQYF. CDR3 coding DNA: TGTGCCAGCATCTTCCGGGGGCCGCCCTACGAGCAGTACTTC.

To note about this clone: At one of its ends the junction is not consistent with the germline gene, which may arise from a read error. V gene TRBV6-1 combines with J gene TRBJ2-5, with D tentatively TRBD2 (7 bases). This CDR3 is built from 13 residues. Germline CDR1 is MNHNS and CDR2 is SASEGT. In DNA, the CDR3 is TGTGCCACTAGTTCCGCGGGGGTTGGGGGCCGGAACTTC. Protein sequence: CATSSAGVGGRNF.

The rearrangement uses TRBV30 and TRBJ2-3; D is possibly TRBD2 (7 bases). Germline V lookup: CDR1 GTSNPN, CDR2 SVGIG (reference sequence). Trimming cost V 1 base and J 7 bases, with 27 bases left between them. There are 18 residues in the CDR3. The CDR3 coding sequence is TGTGCCTGGAGTGGAGGGAGGGGGAGGGGCTACGGTTTGTATACGCAGTATTTT. Translation gives CAWSGGRGRGYGLYTQYF.

The chain recombines TRBV19 with TRBJ1-2; 8 bases are shared with TRBD1. The CDR3 spans 15 residues. The J segment lost 5 bases and the V segment lost 6 bases, leaving 11 bases of the junction unmatched. Germline V CDR1 and CDR2: LNHDA, SQIVND (reference sequence). This CDR3 is CASSGRGRVEYGYTF. CDR3 bases: TGTGCCAGTAGCGGCAGGGGGCGCGTAGAGTATGGCTACACCTTC.

The V call is TRBV28, the J call TRBJ1-4, with D perhaps matching TRBD1 (5 bases). Deletions cut 8 bases from V and 0 bases from J, with 16 bases between. This CDR3 has 16 residues. The germline V gene encodes CDR1 MDHEN and CDR2 SYDVKM. CDR3 bases: TGTGCCAGCGTTGCAGGCTTGGGGGCAACTAATGAAAAACTGTTTTTT. Translating it yields CASVAGLGATNEKLFF.

The V gene is TRBV18, the J gene TRBJ2-5; D unclear. Germline CDR1 KGHSH, CDR2 LQKENI. The CDR3 length is 16 residues. Trimming stripped 1 base from V and 1 base from J, with 13 bases between. The CDR3 DNA reads as TGTGCCAGCTCACCACGTTTAGCTGGAGCCCAAGAGACCCAGTACTTC. Amino acids: CASSPRLAGAQETQYF.

The chain joins TRBV11-2 to TRBJ2-3; 8 bases align to TRBD1. CDR1 is SGHAT and CDR2 is FQNNGV in the germline V gene. V trimming: 3 bases; J trimming: 4 bases; junction bases outside the gene matches: 6. This CDR3 has 15 residues. The CDR3 DNA follows: TGTGCCAGCAGCTTCAGGGGGCAAACCGCAGATACGCAGTATTTT. Translation gives CASSFRGQTADTQYF. The full variable domain, rest sourced from reference TRBV11-2 and TRBJ2-3, is EAGVAQSPRYKIIEKRQSVAFWCNPISGHATLYWYQQILGQGPKLLIQFQNNGVVDDSQLPKDRFSAERLKGVDSTLKIQPAKLEDSAVYLCASSFRGQTADTQYFGPGTRLTVL.

This rearrangement joins TRBV25-1 to TRBJ2-7; TRBD1 aligns across 9 bases. V was pared by 3 bases and J by 2 bases, with 2 bases of the junction left unmatched. Germline loops: CDR1 MGHDK, CDR2 SYGVNS. This CDR3 has 14 residues. CDR3 residues: CASSDDRGAYEQYF. CDR3 sequence (DNA): TGTGCCAGCAGTGACGACAGGGGGGCCTACGAGCAGTACTTC.

This chain uses TRBV7-8 with TRBJ1-1; 11 bases agree with TRBD1. Germline V lookup: CDR1 SGHVS, CDR2 FQNEAQ. V lost 4 bases and J lost 3; bases outside the gene matches: 7. This CDR3 comprises 16 residues. The CDR3 bases are TGTGCCAGCAGCTATAGGGACAGGGGGTCGGACACTGAAGCTTTCTTT. This translates into CASSYRDRGSDTEAFF.

V gene TRBV9 combines with J gene TRBJ1-3; no definite D call. The V end was cut by 0 bases, the J end by 8 bases, with 12 bases between. The CDR3 spans 14 residues. Germline CDR1 SGDLS, CDR2 YYNGEE. CDR3 sequence: CASSVDEGRDTIYF. The DNA of the CDR3 is TGTGCCAGCAGCGTAGACGAGGGTAGGGACACCATATATTTT. Full variable domain (remainder filled in from reference TRBV9 and TRBJ1-3): DSGVTQTPKHLITATGQRVTLRCSPRSGDLSVYWYQQSLDQGLQFLIQYYNGEERAKGNILERFSAQQFPDLHSELNLSSLELGDSALYFCASSVDEGRDTIYFGEGSWLTVV.

Regarding this clone: Relative to the germline gene, one junction end is altered; a read error may explain this. The chain combines TRBV14 with TRBJ1-3; D ambiguous. From germline, CDR1 is SGHDN and CDR2 FVKESK. CDR3 length: 11 residues. The CDR3 protein is CASSSGFAAVF. The CDR3 bases are TGTGCCAGCAGTTCGGGATTCGCCGCGGTTTTT. The full variable domain, rest sourced from reference TRBV14 and TRBJ1-3, is EAGVTQFPSHSVIEKGQTVTLRCDPISGHDNLYWYRRVMGKEIKFLLHFVKESKQDESGMPNNRFLAERTGGTYSTLKVQPAELEDSGVYFCASSSGFAAVFGEGSWLTVV.

The V call is TRBV7-2, the J call TRBJ2-5, with 8 bases lining up with TRBD2. The CDR3 spans 14 residues. Germline lookup yields CDR1 SGHTA and CDR2 FQGNSA. Losses at the gene ends were 5 bases for V and 5 bases for J; bases not matched to a gene: 7. DNA for the CDR3: TGTGCCAGCAGCGGCCGGACTAGCTGGGAGACCCAGTACTTC. Translation: CASSGRTSWETQYF. The full variable domain, completed using reference TRBV7-2 and TRBJ2-5, is GAGVSQSPSNKVTEKGKDVELRCDPISGHTALYWYRQSLGQGLEFLIYFQGNSAPDKSGLPSDRFSAERTGGSVSTLTIQRTQQEDSAVYLCASSGRTSWETQYFGPGTRLLVL.

The chain combines TRBV27 with TRBJ2-7, with 13 bases that match TRBD2. The junction had 4 bases not matched to a gene; V was cut back by 4 bases and J by 7 bases. Germline CDR1 reads MNHEY; CDR2 reads SMNVEV (reference sequence). The CDR3 runs to 14 residues. CDR3 sequence: CASSSPGLAGEQYF. CDR3 nucleotide sequence: TGTGCCAGCAGTTCTCCGGGACTAGCGGGAGAGCAGTACTTC.

The chain joins TRBV10-3 to TRBJ1-2; D perhaps matches TRBD1 (5 bases). This CDR3 is built from 13 residues. In germline, CDR1 is ENHRY, CDR2 SYGVKD. V was shortened by 7 bases and J by 3 bases, with 12 bases between the two germline ends. Here the CDR3 DNA reads TGTGCCATCACGGGGGAACTTGACTATGGCTACACCTTC. Translated, it gives CAITGELDYGYTF.

The rearrangement links TRBV30 to TRBJ2-7; 8 bases fit TRBD1. Germline values: CDR1 GTSNPN, CDR2 SVGIG (reference sequence). The CDR3 is 16 amino acids. V shed 4 bases, J shed 1 base, and the junction held 12 bases outside the gene matches. Written as DNA, the CDR3 is TGTGCCTGGAAAGAGGTTGGGCAGGGGGCTTCCTACGAGCAGTACTTC. Residues: CAWKEVGQGASYEQYF.

This clone was seen a few times. The J gene is TRBJ1-1, the V gene TRBV7-2; tentative D call: TRBD1 (5 bases). The germline gives CDR1 SGHTA, CDR2 FQGNSA. Trimming took off 2 bases at V and 5 bases at J, with 12 bases between the two ends. This CDR3 is built from 14 residues. CDR3 residues: CASSLQGGETEAFF. CDR3 DNA sequence: TGTGCCAGCAGCTTACAGGGAGGGGAGACTGAAGCTTTCTTT. The variable domain in full, completed from reference TRBV7-2 and TRBJ1-1, reads GAGVSQSPSNKVTEKGKDVELRCDPISGHTALYWYRQSLGQGLEFLIYFQGNSAPDKSGLPSDRFSAERTGGSVSTLTIQRTQQEDSAVYLCASSLQGGETEAFFGQGTRLTVV.

V is TRBV18 and J is TRBJ1-5; TRBD1 is a possible D gene (5 bases). CDR1 and CDR2 from the germline V gene are KGHSH and LQKENI. This CDR3 is 17 amino acids long. The V end was cut by 2 bases, the J end by 0 bases, with 14 bases between. This CDR3 is CASSPFSQDHSNQPQHF. The CDR3 DNA sequence: TGTGCCAGCTCACCATTCTCACAGGATCATAGCAATCAGCCCCAGCATTTT.

J is TRBJ2-1 and V is TRBV7-3; a weak D match, TRBD1 (6 bases). With 6 bases removed from V and 0 bases from J, the gap between germline ends came to 12 bases. Germline V gene lookup returns CDR1 SGHTA and CDR2 FQGTGA. The CDR3 loop spans 15 amino acids. The CDR3 region is CASSAGTTSYNEQFF. CDR3 nucleotide sequence: TGTGCCAGCAGTGCCGGGACAACCTCCTACAATGAGCAGTTCTTC.

This rearrangement joins TRBV5-4 to TRBJ1-2; the D gene is possibly TRBD1 (6 bases). The germline gives CDR1 SGHNT, CDR2 YYREEE (reference sequence). This CDR3 comprises 15 residues. Trimming cost V 3 bases and J 0 bases, with 12 bases left between them. CDR3 DNA: TGTGCCAGCAGCTCGGGAGGACAGACTAACTATGGCTACACCTTC. It codes for CASSSGGQTNYGYTF.

The chain is built from TRBV30 and TRBJ2-1, with TRBD2 matching 9 bases. The CDR3 contains 13 residues. Trimming removed 8 bases from V and 2 bases from J; junction bases left unmatched: 4. Germline values: CDR1 GTSNPN, CDR2 SVGIG (reference sequence). CDR3 sequence (DNA): TGTGCCGGCGGGGGGGCCGCCTACAATGAGCAGTTCTTC. It translates to CAGGGAAYNEQFF.

The chain couples TRBV30 to TRBJ2-1; D is undetermined. The length of the CDR3 is 12 residues. Germline CDR1 and CDR2: GTSNPN and SVGIG (reference sequence). With 0 bases removed from V and 5 bases from J, the gap between germline ends came to 5 bases. CDR3 protein: CAWSVGNNEQFF. DNA of the CDR3: TGTGCCTGGAGTGTAGGTAACAATGAGCAGTTCTTC.

This sequence joins TRBV30 and TRBJ2-3; 7 positions agree with TRBD1. The CDR3 totals 14 residues. CDR1 and CDR2 (germline): GTSNPN, SVGIG (reference sequence). Trimming at V came to 3 bases and at J to 1 base, leaving 4 bases not matched to a gene. The CDR3 DNA is TGTGCCTGGAGCACCCAGGGGGGCACAGATACGCAGTATTTT. Translated: CAWSTQGGTDTQYF. Based on the CDR3 plus reference TRBV30 and TRBJ2-3, the full variable domain is SQTIHQWPATLVQPVGSPLSLECTVEGTSNPNLYWYRQAAGRGLQLLFYSVGIGQISSEVPQNLSASRPQDRQFILSSKKLLLSDSGFYLCAWSTQGGTDTQYFGPGTRLTVL.

This clone was observed a handful of times. V usage is TRBV18 and J usage is TRBJ1-1; D is unclear. Germline V gene data show CDR1 as KGHSH and CDR2 as LQKENI. This CDR3 has 14 amino acids. Trimming shortened V by 4 bases and J by 2 bases, and 11 bases separated the two germline ends. CDR3 amino acids: CASSQVSGNTEAFF. CDR3 in DNA: TGTGCCAGCTCACAAGTCTCAGGCAACACTGAAGCTTTCTTT. The entire variable domain, with the rest obtained from reference TRBV18 and TRBJ1-1, is as follows: NAGVMQNPRHLVRRRGQEARLRCSPMKGHSHVYWYRQLPEEGLKFMVYLQKENIIDESGMPKERFSAEFPKEGPSILRIQQVVRGDSAAYFCASSQVSGNTEAFFGQGTRLTVV.